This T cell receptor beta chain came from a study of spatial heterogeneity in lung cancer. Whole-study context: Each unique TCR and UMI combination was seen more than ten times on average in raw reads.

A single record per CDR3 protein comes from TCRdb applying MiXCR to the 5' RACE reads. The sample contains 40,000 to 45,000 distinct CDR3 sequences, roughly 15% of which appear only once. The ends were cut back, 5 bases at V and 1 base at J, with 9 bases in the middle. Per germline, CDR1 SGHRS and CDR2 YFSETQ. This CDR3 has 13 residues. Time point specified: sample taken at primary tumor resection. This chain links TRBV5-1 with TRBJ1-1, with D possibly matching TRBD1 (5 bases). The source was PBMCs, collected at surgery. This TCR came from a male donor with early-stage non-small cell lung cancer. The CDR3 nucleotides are TGCGCCAGCAGTAATCAGGGGAACACTGAAGCTTTCTTT. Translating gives CASSNQGNTEAFF. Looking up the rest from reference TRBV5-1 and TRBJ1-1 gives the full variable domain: KAGVTQTPRYLIKTRGQQVTLSCSPISGHRSVSWYQQTPGQGLQFLFEYFSETQRNKGNFPGRFSGRQFSNSRSEMNVSTLELGDSALYLCASSNQGNTEAFFGQGTRLTVV.